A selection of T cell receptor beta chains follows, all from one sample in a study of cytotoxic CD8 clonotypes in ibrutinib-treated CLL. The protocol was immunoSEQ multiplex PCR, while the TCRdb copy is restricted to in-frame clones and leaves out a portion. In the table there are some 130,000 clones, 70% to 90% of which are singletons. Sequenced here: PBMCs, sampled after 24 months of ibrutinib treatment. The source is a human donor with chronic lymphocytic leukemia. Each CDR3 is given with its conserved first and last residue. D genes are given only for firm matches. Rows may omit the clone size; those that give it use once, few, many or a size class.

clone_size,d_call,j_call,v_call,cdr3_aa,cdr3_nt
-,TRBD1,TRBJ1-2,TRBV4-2,CASSPDRGGNYGYTF,TGTGCCAGCAGCCCGGACAGGGGAGGTAACTATGGCTACACCTTC
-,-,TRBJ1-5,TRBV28,CASSRDGNQPQHF,TGTGCCAGCAGTCGGGACGGGAATCAGCCCCAGCATTTT
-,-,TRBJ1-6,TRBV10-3,CAITGTRNSPLHF,TGTGCCATCACCGGGACACGTAATTCACCCCTCCACTTT
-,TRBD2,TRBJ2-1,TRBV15,CATSRDKGTSGRKNEQFF,TGTGCCACCAGCAGAGATAAGGGCACTAGCGGGAGAAAGAATGAGCAGTTCTTC
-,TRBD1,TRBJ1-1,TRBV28,CASSLGQVSEAFF,TGTGCCAGCAGCCTAGGACAGGTCTCAGAAGCTTTCTTT
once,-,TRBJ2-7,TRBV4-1,CASSPSQRYEQYF,TGCGCCAGCAGCCCCTCACAGCGCTACGAGCAGTACTTC
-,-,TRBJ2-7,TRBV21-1,CASSTPGGPTPSYEQYF,TGTGCCAGCAGCACACCGGGTGGGCCGACTCCTTCCTACGAGCAGTACTTC
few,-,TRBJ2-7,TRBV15,CATSSLAGSEQYF,TGTGCCACCAGCAGTCTCGCCGGGAGCGAGCAGTACTTC
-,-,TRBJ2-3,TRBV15,CATSRDRDTQYF,TGTGCCACCAGCAGAGATCGGGATACGCAGTATTTT
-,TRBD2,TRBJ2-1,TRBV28,CASSSYSGRTNEQFF,TGTGCCAGCAGTTCCTATAGCGGGAGGACCAATGAGCAGTTCTTC
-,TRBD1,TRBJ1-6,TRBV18,CASSPPGQGYNSPLHF,TGTGCCAGCTCACCACCAGGACAGGGGTATAATTCACCCCTCCACTTT
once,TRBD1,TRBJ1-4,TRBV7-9,CASSLGQGRSNEKLFF,TGTGCCAGCAGCTTGGGACAGGGTCGGTCCAATGAAAAACTGTTTTTT
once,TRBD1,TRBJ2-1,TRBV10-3,CAISEVGQASPNEQFF,TGTGCCATCAGTGAGGTCGGACAGGCCTCCCCTAATGAGCAGTTCTTC
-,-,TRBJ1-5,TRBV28,CASSLSRVVRANQPQHF,TGTGCCAGCAGTTTATCGCGAGTAGTGAGGGCTAATCAGCCCCAGCATTTT
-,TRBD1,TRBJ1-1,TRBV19,CASSKDRSTEAFF,TGTGCCAGTAGCAAGGACAGGTCTACTGAAGCTTTCTTT
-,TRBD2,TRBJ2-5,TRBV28,CASSWAESTSGRLQETQYF,TGTGCCAGCAGTTGGGCCGAATCGACTAGCGGTCGACTTCAAGAGACCCAGTACTTC
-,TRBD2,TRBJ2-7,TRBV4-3,CASSQDMLVAGDEQYF,TGCGCCAGCAGCCAAGATATGTTGGTAGCGGGGGACGAGCAGTACTTC
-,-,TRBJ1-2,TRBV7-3,CASSLKGRTYGYTF,TGTGCCAGCAGCTTAAAGGGTCGAACTTATGGCTACACCTTC
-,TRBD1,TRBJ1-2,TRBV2,CASRGQGANYGYTF,TGTGCCAGCAGAGGACAGGGGGCAAACTATGGCTACACCTTC
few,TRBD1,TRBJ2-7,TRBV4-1,CASSQFLTGTGDEQYF,TGCGCCAGCAGCCAGTTCCTCACCGGGACAGGGGACGAGCAGTACTTC
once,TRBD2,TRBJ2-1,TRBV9,CASSASSGTQYNEQFF,TGTGCCAGCAGCGCGTCTAGCGGGACGCAATACAATGAGCAGTTCTTC
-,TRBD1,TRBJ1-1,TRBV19,CASSYGQGHTEAFF,TGTGCCAGTAGCTACGGACAGGGACACACTGAAGCTTTCTTT
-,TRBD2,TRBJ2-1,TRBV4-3,CASSQEVLTSGSLVNEQFF,TGCGCCAGCAGCCAAGAGGTTTTGACTAGCGGGAGCTTGGTGAATGAGCAGTTCTTC
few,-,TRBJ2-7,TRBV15,CATRVAGLGYEQYF,TGTGCCACCAGAGTGGCAGGGCTGGGGTACGAGCAGTACTTC
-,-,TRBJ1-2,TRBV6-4,CASSFFDGANYGYTF,TGTGCCAGCAGTTTCTTCGACGGAGCTAACTATGGCTACACCTTC
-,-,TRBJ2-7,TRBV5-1,CASRDGRQRASEQYF,TGCGCCAGCAGGGATGGGAGGCAGCGGGCCTCCGAGCAGTACTTC
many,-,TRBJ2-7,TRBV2,CASTEGTNSYEQYF,TGTGCCAGCACGGAGGGGACAAATTCCTACGAGCAGTACTTC
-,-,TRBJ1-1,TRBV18,CASSPGVSFDTEAFF,TGTGCCAGCTCACCGGGCGTTAGTTTCGACACTGAAGCTTTCTTT
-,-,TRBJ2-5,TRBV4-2,CASSQDGVPSREPQYF,TGTGCCAGCAGCCAAGATGGAGTGCCCTCTAGGGAACCCCAGTACTTC
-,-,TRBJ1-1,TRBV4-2,CASSQEGHENTEAFF,TGTGCCAGCAGCCAAGAAGGGCATGAGAACACTGAAGCTTTCTTT
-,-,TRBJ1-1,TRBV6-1,CASSALVRIGTEAFF,TGTGCCAGCAGTGCCCTAGTCCGGATCGGCACTGAAGCTTTCTTT
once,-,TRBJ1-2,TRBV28,CASSLMDTSYGYTF,TGTGCCAGCAGTTTGATGGACACGAGCTATGGCTACACCTTC
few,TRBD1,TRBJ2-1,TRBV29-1,CSVGQGSTNEQFF,TGCAGCGTGGGACAGGGATCTACCAATGAGCAGTTCTTC
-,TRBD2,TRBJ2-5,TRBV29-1,CSVEDWLAGGRGETQYF,TGCAGCGTTGAAGACTGGTTAGCGGGAGGGCGCGGGGAGACCCAGTACTTC
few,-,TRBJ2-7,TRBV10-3,CAISGGLGYEQYF,TGTGCCATCAGTGGGGGACTGGGCTACGAGCAGTACTTC
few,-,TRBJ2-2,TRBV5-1,CASSLRVSGNTGELFF,TGCGCCAGCAGCTTGAGGGTTAGCGGGAACACCGGGGAGCTGTTTTTT
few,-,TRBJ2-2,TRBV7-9,CASSLRLVGTGELFF,TGTGCCAGCAGCTTACGACTAGTCGGCACCGGGGAGCTGTTTTTT
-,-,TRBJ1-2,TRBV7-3,CASSSTGEQGAGYTF,TGTGCCAGCAGCTCCACCGGGGAACAGGGCGCGGGCTACACCTTC
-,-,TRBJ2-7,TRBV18,CASSSTGTPSYEQYF,TGTGCCAGCTCTTCTACCGGGACGCCGTCCTACGAGCAGTACTTC
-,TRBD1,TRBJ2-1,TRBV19,CASSIQQGIINEQFF,TGTGCCAGTAGTATTCAACAGGGGATAATCAATGAGCAGTTCTTC
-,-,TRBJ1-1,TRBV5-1,CASSPGGRSNTEAFF,TGCGCCAGCAGCCCGGGTGGCAGGTCGAACACTGAAGCTTTCTTT
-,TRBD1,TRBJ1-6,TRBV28,CASSPSEGAGSPLHF,TGTGCCAGCAGTCCCTCAGAGGGGGCGGGTTCACCCCTCCACTTT
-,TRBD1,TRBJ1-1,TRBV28,CASSIPGQGSTEAFF,TGTGCCAGCAGTATACCGGGACAGGGATCCACTGAAGCTTTCTTT
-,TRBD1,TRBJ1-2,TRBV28,CASSWGGGTGVSNYGYTF,TGTGCCAGCAGTTGGGGAGGGGGGACAGGGGTGTCGAACTATGGCTACACCTTC
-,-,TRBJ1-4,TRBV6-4,CASSEPGTRTNEKLFF,TGTGCCAGCAGTGAGCCGGGAACAAGAACTAATGAAAAACTGTTTTTT
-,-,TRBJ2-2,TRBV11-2,CASSLELAAYTGELFF,TGTGCCAGCAGCTTAGAACTAGCAGCGTACACCGGGGAGCTGTTTTTT
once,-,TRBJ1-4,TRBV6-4,CASSETGATNEKLFF,TGTGCCAGCAGTGAAACAGGTGCAACTAATGAAAAACTGTTTTTT
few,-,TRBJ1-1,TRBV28,CASSLRYRVNTEAFF,TGTGCCAGCAGTTTACGATACAGGGTTAACACTGAAGCTTTCTTT
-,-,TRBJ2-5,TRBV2,CASITDYREGETQYF,TGTGCCAGCATCACGGACTACCGGGAAGGGGAGACCCAGTACTTC
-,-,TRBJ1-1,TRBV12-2,CASRFGTFVRYTEAFF,TGTGCAAGTCGCTTCGGGACATTCGTGAGATACACTGAAGCTTTCTTT
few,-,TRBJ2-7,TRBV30,CAWRSNRPYEQYF,TGTGCCTGGAGGTCGAACCGACCCTACGAGCAGTACTTC
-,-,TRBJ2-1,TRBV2,CASYPPESANQSNEQFF,TGTGCCAGCTACCCCCCCGAGTCGGCCAACCAGTCCAATGAGCAGTTCTTC
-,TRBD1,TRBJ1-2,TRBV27,CASSLQGQYEGYTF,TGTGCCAGCAGTCTACAGGGGCAGTACGAAGGCTACACCTTC
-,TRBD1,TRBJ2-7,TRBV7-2,CASSSDRGRDEQYF,TGTGCCAGCAGCTCCGACAGGGGGCGCGACGAGCAGTACTTC
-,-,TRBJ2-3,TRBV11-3,CASSLQAGATDTQYF,TGTGCCAGCAGCTTACAAGCGGGCGCCACAGATACGCAGTATTTT
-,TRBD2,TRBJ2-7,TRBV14,CASSQGGGRYEQYF,TGTGCCAGCAGCCAAGGGGGAGGGCGATACGAGCAGTACTTC
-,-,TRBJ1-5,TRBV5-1,CASSLDRNNQPQHF,TGCGCCAGCAGCTTGGACAGAAATAATCAGCCCCAGCATTTT
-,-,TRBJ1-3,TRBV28,CASSPPYGVGGNTIYF,TGTGCCAGCAGTCCTCCGTATGGGGTCGGCGGAAACACCATATATTTT
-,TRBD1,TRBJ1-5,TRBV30,CAWSRGLGQPQHF,TGTGCCTGGAGCAGGGGGCTAGGTCAGCCCCAGCATTTT
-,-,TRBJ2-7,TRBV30,CAWIRPGPTYEQYF,TGTGCCTGGATCAGACCGGGACCGACCTACGAGCAGTACTTC